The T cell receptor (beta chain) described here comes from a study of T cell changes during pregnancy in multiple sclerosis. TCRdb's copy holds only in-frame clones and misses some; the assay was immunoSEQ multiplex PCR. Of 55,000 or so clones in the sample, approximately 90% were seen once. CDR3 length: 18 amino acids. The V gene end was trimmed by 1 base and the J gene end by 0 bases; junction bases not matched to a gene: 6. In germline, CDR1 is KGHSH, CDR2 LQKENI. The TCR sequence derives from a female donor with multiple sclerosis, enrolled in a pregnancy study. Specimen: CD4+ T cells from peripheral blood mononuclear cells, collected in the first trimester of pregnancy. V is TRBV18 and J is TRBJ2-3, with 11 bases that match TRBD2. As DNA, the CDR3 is TGTGCCAGCTCACCACTCCTAGCGGGAGGACCTAGCACAGATACGCAGTATTTT. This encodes CASSPLLAGGPSTDTQYF.